The 29 T cell receptor beta chains reported below all come from one sample, sequenced in a study of follicular helper T cells after annual influenza vaccination. Noted time point: 2015-2016 season, 7 days after influenza vaccination. Repertoires were generated with immunoSEQ multiplex PCR, while TCRdb's copy carries only in-frame clones and drops some. The repertoire holds just over 7,000 clones, with over 80% as singletons. Source: CXCR5+ CD38- circulating T follicular helper cells from blood, taken 7 days after influenza vaccination. Described subset: circulating Tfh, non-naive CD4+CXCR5+PD-1+ (ICOS+CD38+ or ICOS-CD38-). The receptors stem from an adult who received the influenza vaccine.

The chain couples TRBV2 to TRBJ1-2; maybe TRBD1 (5 bases). The ends were cut back, 7 bases at V and 2 bases at J, with 14 bases in the middle. The CDR3 sequence is 14 residues long. CDR1 is SNHLY, CDR2 FYNNEI, per germline. CDR3 in amino acids: CASNPWQGNYGYTF. CDR3 nucleotides: TGTGCCAGCAACCCTTGGCAGGGAAACTATGGCTACACCTTC.

The chain has TRBV18 and TRBJ1-5; tentatively, D is TRBD1 (6 bases). Trimming took 2 bases from V and 4 from J, leaving 6 bases between them. Germline CDR1 and CDR2: KGHSH and LQKENI. The CDR3 consists of 13 residues. CDR3 residues: CASSPGQNQPQHF. The CDR3, as DNA: TGTGCCAGCTCACCAGGACAGAATCAGCCCCAGCATTTT. The full variable domain, its missing parts supplied by reference TRBV18 and TRBJ1-5, is NAGVMQNPRHLVRRRGQEARLRCSPMKGHSHVYWYRQLPEEGLKFMVYLQKENIIDESGMPKERFSAEFPKEGPSILRIQQVVRGDSAAYFCASSPGQNQPQHFGDGTRLSIL.

A single count supports this clone. This chain uses TRBV10-1 with TRBJ2-1; 9 bases align to TRBD2. After removal of 5 bases from V and 10 bases from J, the junction contained 9 bases not matched to a gene. CDR3 size: 14 residues. Germline CDR1 is WNHNN and CDR2 is SYGVQD (reference sequence). This CDR3 reads CASSSGTSRGEQFF. The CDR3 DNA reads TGCGCCAGCAGTTCCGGGACTAGCCGCGGCGAGCAGTTCTTC.

The genes are TRBV28 and TRBJ1-4, with 9 bases lining up with TRBD1. CDR1 and CDR2 (germline): MDHEN, SYDVKM. The CDR3 has 18 amino acids. Trimming at V came to 2 bases and at J to 3 bases, leaving 10 bases not matched to a gene. The CDR3 DNA reads as TGTGCCAGCAGTTTACCTGGACAGGGGAGTTCTCCTAATGAAAAACTGTTTTTT. Protein sequence: CASSLPGQGSSPNEKLFF.

V is TRBV7-9 and J is TRBJ2-1; 7 bases are shared with TRBD2. The germline V gene has CDR1 SEHNR and CDR2 FQNEAQ (reference sequence). The CDR3 is 17 residues long. With 4 bases clipped from V and 8 bases from J, the junction kept 17 bases outside the gene matches. The CDR3 nucleotides are TGTGCCAGCAGCTCAAGCGGGGTGCTAGGGAGGGCCGATGAGCAGTTCTTC. This sequence encodes CASSSSGVLGRADEQFF.

This clone was recorded a few times. The V and J genes are TRBV6-6 and TRBJ1-5, with D unclear. Per germline, CDR1 MNHNY and CDR2 SVGAGI (reference sequence). Trimming stripped 0 bases from V and 5 bases from J, with 11 bases between. The CDR3 consists of 15 residues. CDR3 region: CASSYSKGWDQPQHF. As DNA, the CDR3 is TGTGCCAGCAGTTACTCGAAAGGGTGGGATCAGCCCCAGCATTTT.

The chain has TRBV2 and TRBJ1-3; the match to TRBD1 covers 11 bases. This CDR3 contains 15 residues. CDR1 is SNHLY and CDR2 is FYNNEI in the germline V gene. V lost 6 bases to trimming and J lost 3 bases; unmatched junction nucleotides: 4. The CDR3 sequence is CASRDRGRFGNTIYF. CDR3 nucleotides: TGTGCCAGCAGGGACAGGGGGCGGTTTGGAAACACCATATATTTT.

This clone was counted only a few times. This chain uses TRBV28 with TRBJ1-5; D call uncertain. The germline V and J ends were trimmed by 8 bases and 1 base, with 6 bases remaining between them. Per the germline V gene, CDR1 is MDHEN and CDR2 is SYDVKM. This CDR3 region has 12 residues. CDR3 DNA sequence: TGTGCCAGCCGAACGAGCAATCAGCCCCAGCATTTT. Amino acids: CASRTSNQPQHF.

The genes are TRBV2 and TRBJ1-2; the D is unclear. Trimming removed 6 bases from V and 7 bases from J, with 12 bases in between. The CDR3 totals 12 residues. CDR1 is SNHLY, CDR2 FYNNEI, per germline. The CDR3 DNA sequence: TGTGCCAGCAGCACTAACAGAGGTGGCTACACCTTC. Residues: CASSTNRGGYTF.

The chain joins TRBV14 to TRBJ2-2; 11 nucleotides match TRBD2. CDR3 length: 17 amino acids. The germline V gene encodes CDR1 SGHDN and CDR2 FVKESK. Trimming removed 2 bases from V and 5 bases from J; junction bases left unmatched: 7. Here the CDR3 DNA reads TGTGCCAGCAGCCAAACGTGGACTAGCGGGTCAACCGGGGAGCTGTTTTTT. It encodes CASSQTWTSGSTGELFF.

This chain joins TRBV19 and TRBJ1-1; D call uncertain. CDR3 length: 16 amino acids. Germline V gives CDR1 LNHDA, CDR2 SQIVND (reference sequence). The V and J ends lost 1 base and 0 bases respectively, with 12 bases between them. The CDR3 bases are TGTGCCAGTAGTATAGGGACGAAACCCATGAACACTGAAGCTTTCTTT. This codes for CASSIGTKPMNTEAFF.

The chain carries TRBV2 and TRBJ1-3; D uncertain. Trimming removed 3 bases at V and 3 bases at J, with 6 bases between. Germline values: CDR1 SNHLY, CDR2 FYNNEI. The CDR3 totals 13 residues. As DNA, the CDR3 is TGTGCCAGCAGTGACGGTTTTGGAAACACCATATATTTT. Translating it yields CASSDGFGNTIYF.

This chain uses TRBV29-1 with TRBJ1-1; 9 positions agree with TRBD1. Germline V lookup: CDR1 SQVTM, CDR2 ANQGSEA. This CDR3 is 14 amino acids long. The ends lost 5 bases at V and 1 base at J; junction bases unmatched: 5. CDR3 protein: CSVWPGQGNTEAFF. CDR3 coding DNA: TGCAGCGTTTGGCCGGGACAGGGGAACACTGAAGCTTTCTTT.

The chain is built from TRBV5-1 and TRBJ1-6; TRBD1 aligns across 12 bases. CDR1 is SGHRS and CDR2 is YFSETQ in the germline V gene. This CDR3 contains 15 residues. With 4 bases clipped from V and 6 bases from J, the junction kept 2 bases outside the gene matches. The CDR3 loop is CASSPGQGANSPLHF. The CDR3 bases are TGCGCCAGCAGCCCGGGACAGGGGGCTAATTCACCCCTCCACTTT.

The chain's CDR3 is CASSGAWGRNTEAFF. The CDR3 coding sequence is TGTGCCAGCAGTGGGGCCTGGGGAAGGAACACTGAAGCTTTCTTT. The rearrangement links TRBV28 to TRBJ1-1; possible D gene TRBD1, 5 bases. The V and J ends lost 5 bases and 1 base respectively, with 14 bases between them. The CDR3 is 15 amino acids. The V gene's germline CDR1 is MDHEN and CDR2 SYDVKM.

This clone was counted only a few times. This chain joins TRBV5-1 and TRBJ1-2; no clear D gene. CDR3 size: 12 residues. The V gene's germline CDR1 is SGHRS and CDR2 YFSETQ. Deletions cut 7 bases from V and 4 bases from J, with 11 bases between. This CDR3 is CASGGSGYGYTF. In DNA, the CDR3 is TGCGCCAGCGGAGGGAGCGGCTATGGCTACACCTTC. The full variable domain, rest sourced from reference TRBV5-1 and TRBJ1-2, is KAGVTQTPRYLIKTRGQQVTLSCSPISGHRSVSWYQQTPGQGLQFLFEYFSETQRNKGNFPGRFSGRQFSNSRSEMNVSTLELGDSALYLCASGGSGYGYTFGSGTRLTVV.

The rearrangement joins TRBV7-2 to TRBJ2-3, with D unclear. Trimming pared 5 bases from V and 6 bases from J, leaving 9 bases between. In germline, CDR1 is SGHTA, CDR2 FQGNSA. The CDR3 has 12 amino acids. The CDR3 region is CASSPGLDTQYF. The CDR3 coding sequence is TGTGCCAGCAGCCCCGGGTTGGATACGCAGTATTTT.

V usage is TRBV28 and J usage is TRBJ1-2; 8 nucleotides align to TRBD1. Germline V gene data show CDR1 as MDHEN and CDR2 as SYDVKM. V trimming: 5 bases; J trimming: 8 bases; junction bases outside the gene matches: 7. The CDR3 length is 13 residues. The CDR3 DNA reads TGTGCCAGCAGTAAACGGACAGGGCGAGGCTACACCTTC. It specifies CASSKRTGRGYTF.

The chain employs TRBV28 and TRBJ1-2, with 9 bases identical to TRBD1. With V trimmed by 4 bases and J by 4 bases, 7 bases remained unmatched. The CDR3 covers 15 residues. CDR1 and CDR2 from the germline V gene are MDHEN and SYDVKM. The CDR3 sequence: CASSSGQGGIYGYTF. The CDR3 nucleotides read TGTGCCAGCAGTTCGGGACAGGGCGGTATCTATGGCTACACCTTC.

The CDR3 region is CASSESVPGGNEQFF. CDR3 sequence (DNA): TGTGCCAGCAGTGAATCTGTCCCGGGGGGCAATGAGCAGTTCTTC. The V and J genes are TRBV25-1 and TRBJ2-1; TRBD2 matches 7 bases. Germline values: CDR1 MGHDK, CDR2 SYGVNS. There are 15 residues in the CDR3. V was pared by 1 base and J by 6 bases, with 6 bases of the junction left unmatched. Based on the CDR3 plus reference TRBV25-1 and TRBJ2-1, the full variable domain is EADIYQTPRYLVIGTGKKITLECSQTMGHDKMYWYQQDPGMELHLIHYSYGVNSTEKGDLSSESTVSRIRTEHFPLTLESARPSHTSQYLCASSESVPGGNEQFFGPGTRLTVL.

This chain links TRBV2 with TRBJ2-7; 7 positions agree with TRBD1. This CDR3 region has 13 residues. Germline trimming cut 4 bases from V and 6 bases from J; bases unmatched to any gene: 6. Germline V gives CDR1 SNHLY, CDR2 FYNNEI. In DNA, the CDR3 is TGTGCCAGCAGTGGACAGGGAATTTCCGAGCAGTACTTC. This encodes CASSGQGISEQYF. The complete variable domain, with remaining parts taken from reference TRBV2 and TRBJ2-7, reads EPEVTQTPSHQVTQMGQEVILRCVPISNHLYFYWYRQILGQKVEFLVSFYNNEISEKSEIFDDQFSVERPDGSNFTLKIRSTKLEDSAMYFCASSGQGISEQYFGPGTRLTVT.

The chain recombines TRBV5-8 with TRBJ1-2; D not certain. The germline V gene has CDR1 SGHTS and CDR2 YDEGEE. Trimming took 4 bases from V and 4 from J, leaving 14 bases between them. The CDR3 sequence is 14 residues long. CDR3 DNA sequence: TGTGCCAGCAGCGTGGGTGAAGGTATCTATGGCTACACCTTC. Encoded protein: CASSVGEGIYGYTF. Based on the CDR3 plus reference TRBV5-8 and TRBJ1-2, the full variable domain is EAGVTQSPTHLIKTRGQQATLRCSPISGHTSVYWYQQALGLGLQFLLWYDEGEERNRGNFPPRFSGRQFPNYSSELNVNALELEDSALYLCASSVGEGIYGYTFGSGTRLTVV.

This chain links TRBV5-1 with TRBJ2-7, with D unresolved. The ends were cut back, 0 bases at V and 3 bases at J, with 10 bases in the middle. Germline CDR1 is SGHRS and CDR2 is YFSETQ. There are 14 residues in the CDR3. CDR3 DNA sequence: TGCGCCAGCAGCTTGGTCCCCGACAACTACGAGCAGTACTTC. Its protein product is CASSLVPDNYEQYF.

The rearrangement links TRBV4-1 to TRBJ2-3; possible D gene TRBD1, 6 bases. Germline-derived CDR1 and CDR2 are MGHRA and YSYEKL. V was shortened by 3 bases and J by 1 base, with 14 bases between the two germline ends. The CDR3 is 16 residues long. CDR3 nucleotide sequence: TGCGCCAGCAGCCACGGTAACAGGGTCGGCACAGATACGCAGTATTTT. It translates to CASSHGNRVGTDTQYF.

This chain joins TRBV4-2 and TRBJ2-5, with 7 bases fitting TRBD1. V lost 1 base to trimming and J lost 6 bases; unmatched junction nucleotides: 5. This CDR3 spans 14 amino acids. Germline V gene sequence: CDR1 LGHNA, CDR2 YNFKEQ. CDR3 coding DNA: TGTGCCAGCAGCCAAGGGCAGGGGGAAAAGACCCAGTACTTC. Amino acid sequence: CASSQGQGEKTQYF.

The rearrangement uses TRBV30 and TRBJ2-7; no clear D gene. Germline V gene data show CDR1 as GTSNPN and CDR2 as SVGIG (reference sequence). The CDR3 is made up of 12 amino acids. With 0 bases removed from V and 3 bases from J, the gap between germline ends came to 6 bases. The CDR3 DNA sequence: TGTGCCTGGAGTGTGGAGAACTACGAGCAGTACTTC. Amino acid sequence: CAWSVENYEQYF.

The table lists this clone with a count of one. The chain links TRBV6-1 to TRBJ2-1; 12 bases align to TRBD2. V dropped 9 bases and J dropped 7; count of bases not matched to a gene: 10. The CDR3 loop spans 15 amino acids. Germline V gene sequence: CDR1 MNHNS, CDR2 SASEGT. CDR3 amino acids: CASQPQTSGGNEQFF. CDR3 bases: TGTGCCAGTCAACCTCAGACTAGCGGGGGAAATGAGCAGTTCTTC.

The V and J genes are TRBV28 and TRBJ2-1; D possibly corresponds to TRBD2 (5 bases). CDR1 is MDHEN and CDR2 is SYDVKM in the germline V gene. The CDR3 runs 14 residues. Between the trimmed V and J ends, which lost 6 bases and 7 bases, there was a span of 16 bases. The CDR3 region has the DNA TGTGCCAGCAGCCCTCCGGGAAGGGTTAATGAGCAGTTCTTC. Amino acid sequence: CASSPPGRVNEQFF.

The count of this clone is one. This chain uses TRBV7-9 with TRBJ1-3; D might be TRBD1 (6 bases). The CDR3 is made up of 11 amino acids. Germline V gene data show CDR1 as SEHNR and CDR2 as FQNEAQ (reference sequence). Trimming took 5 bases from V and 8 from J, leaving 7 bases between them. CDR3 sequence reads: CASSHRDTIYF. The DNA for the CDR3 is TGTGCCAGCAGCCACAGGGACACCATATATTTT.